Described below is a single T cell receptor beta chain sequence and its context. No antigen is known for it. The record has no base qualities; no much larger clone is one base away. In light of the paper, this sample's treatment or condition label describes: some 20 received Ad26.COV2.S at low or high dose, single or two shots; 5 received placebo; per-sample allocation not given. Repertoires of vaccine and placebo recipients were sequenced from samples collected on day 63 after the first injection. Cohort 1b enrolled about 25 adults aged 18-55 years at a single site in Boston, USA, between 29 July and 7 August 2020. Ad26.COV2.S was a replication-incompetent adenovirus type 26 vector that expressed a prefusion-stabilized SARS-CoV-2 spike protein derived from the original Wuhan strain. CDR1 and CDR2 are drawn from the germline V gene: SNHLY, FYNNEI. The V and J ends are trimmed by 3 bases and 2 bases, leaving 19 bases between them. From its cysteine to its phenylalanine, the CDR3 spans 17 amino acids. The entry retains the CDR3 DNA only, 51 bases that are in frame from base 1.

The immunoSEQ Assay was the method used to sequence TCRbeta CDR3 regions. After extraction, genomic DNA underwent amplification by bias-controlled multiplex PCR, followed by high-throughput sequencing. In the original analysis: Collapsing and filtering of sequences were performed to quantify the absolute abundance of each unique TCRbeta CDR3 region. T cell fraction was estimated by normalizing TCRbeta template counts to usable DNA, which was measured by amplifying reference genes present in all nucleated cells. Repertoire TCRs were annotated as SARS-CoV-2-specific by exact matching of V gene, CDR3 amino acid sequence and J gene to a known reactive TCR set. The reference SARS-CoV-2 TCR set was derived from MIRA and filtered for enrichment in COVID-19-positive ImmuneCODE repertoires, a step that removed public or cross-reactive TCRs. Drawing on the MIRA antigens, annotated TCRs were analysed further at the level of specific ORF or position within ORF. Breadth was defined as the number of annotated unique rearrangements divided by the total number of unique productive rearrangements, and depth was defined as the summed frequency of the annotated unique rearrangements. Two-sided Wilcoxon rank-sum tests were applied when comparing TCR breadth between groups. TCRdb carries this immuneACCESS record with in-frame sequences only. Its versions omit some clonotypes, under half of them owing to an unresolved V gene in the studies checked, with the rest unexplained. V, J and clone size are taken as reported in that table, and D and trimming were inferred from the DNA itself. Recorded for this sample are about 420,000 clones; more than 75% of them occurred a single time. In total, the top ten clones hold 3.6% of the sample.

The data derive from a study of Ad26.COV2.S vaccination and SARS-CoV-2 variants (dated by TCRdb to 2020 to 2022). For context, the study as a whole: Donors in the vaccine arm were drawn from COV1001, a multicentre, randomized, double-blind, placebo-controlled phase I-IIa trial testing Ad26.COV2.S in healthy adults. Dosing of Ad26.COV2.S was intramuscular, at either 5x10^10 or 1x10^11 viral particles, delivered as one shot or as two shots spaced 56 days apart. TCRbeta repertoire sequencing served as the tool for gauging how specific and how broad the SARS-CoV-2-reactive T cell receptors were following Ad26.COV2.S vaccination. Investigators remained blinded to trial group allocation during experiments and outcome assessment. A total of approximately 30 samples were included in the TCR-sequenced set, comprising roughly 19 Ad26.COV2.S vaccine recipients, 5 placebo recipients and 8 SARS-CoV-2 convalescent individuals. Trial participants were randomized into five groups of five: low-dose or high-dose Ad26.COV2.S given once or twice, or placebo on both occasions.

What the authors observed across the whole study: Comparing responses between vaccine doses or regimens was not something the study was powered to do. Higher spike-specific TCR breadth was observed in Ad26.COV2.S recipients than in placebo recipients (P = 0.0014). The authors noted that the TCR breadth and depth analyses may have underestimated total T cell responses. Vaccine and placebo recipients had similar non-spike TCR breadth, a finding consistent with the vaccine containing only spike. After vaccination, spike-specific CD8+ and CD4+ T cell responses were reported to show substantial breadth.

This sequence originates from a person aged 18-60 years who received the Ad26.COV2.S COVID-19 vaccine or a placebo. The receptor chain draws on TRBV2 and TRBJ2-5; the D segment cannot be called with confidence. The sample here was peripheral blood, taken in a trial of Ad26.COV2.S vaccine versus placebo. The sequenced DNA: TGTGCCAGCAGTGACGAAAGGGTGAATGGCCCTCAAGAGACCCAGTACTTC. Protein translation: CASSDERVNGPQETQYF.